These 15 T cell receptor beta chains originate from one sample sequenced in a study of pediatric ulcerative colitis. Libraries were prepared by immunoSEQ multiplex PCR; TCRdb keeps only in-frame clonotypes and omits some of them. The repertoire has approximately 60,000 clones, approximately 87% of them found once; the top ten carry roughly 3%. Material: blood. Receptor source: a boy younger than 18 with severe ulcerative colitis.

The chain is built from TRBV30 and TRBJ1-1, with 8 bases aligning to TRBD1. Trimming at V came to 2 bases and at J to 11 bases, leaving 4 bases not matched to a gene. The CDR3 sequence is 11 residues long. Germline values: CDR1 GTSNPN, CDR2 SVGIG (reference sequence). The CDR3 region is CAWSFQGAAFF. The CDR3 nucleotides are TGTGCCTGGAGTTTTCAGGGGGCGGCTTTCTTT.

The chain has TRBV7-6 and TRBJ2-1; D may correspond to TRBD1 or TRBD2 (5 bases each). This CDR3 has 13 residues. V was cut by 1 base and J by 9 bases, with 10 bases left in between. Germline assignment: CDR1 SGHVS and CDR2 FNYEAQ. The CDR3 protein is CASSLDMRGEQFF. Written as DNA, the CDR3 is TGTGCCAGCAGCTTAGATATGAGGGGTGAGCAGTTCTTC.

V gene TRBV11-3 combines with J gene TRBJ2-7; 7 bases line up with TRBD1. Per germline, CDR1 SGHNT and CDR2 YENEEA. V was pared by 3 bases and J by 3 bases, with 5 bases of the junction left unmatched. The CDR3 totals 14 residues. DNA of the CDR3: TGTGCCAGCAGCTTTTTCCCAGGGGGCTACGAGCAGTACTTC. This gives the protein CASSFFPGGYEQYF.

The CDR3 here is CASSSVQNMNTEAFF. The CDR3 nucleotides are TGCGCCAGCAGCTCGGTACAGAACATGAACACTGAAGCTTTCTTT. The chain recombines TRBV5-1 with TRBJ1-1; no reliable D call. Trimming took off 3 bases at V and 0 bases at J, with 12 bases between the two ends. The CDR3 sequence is 15 residues long. The germline CDR1 and CDR2 sequences are SGHRS and YFSETQ.

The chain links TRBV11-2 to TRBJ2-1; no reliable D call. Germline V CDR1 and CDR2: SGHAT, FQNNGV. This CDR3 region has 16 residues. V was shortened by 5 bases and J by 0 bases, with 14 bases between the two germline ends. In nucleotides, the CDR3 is TGTGCCAGCAGCCCAGTGGAAGGTCACTCCTACAATGAGCAGTTCTTC. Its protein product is CASSPVEGHSYNEQFF.

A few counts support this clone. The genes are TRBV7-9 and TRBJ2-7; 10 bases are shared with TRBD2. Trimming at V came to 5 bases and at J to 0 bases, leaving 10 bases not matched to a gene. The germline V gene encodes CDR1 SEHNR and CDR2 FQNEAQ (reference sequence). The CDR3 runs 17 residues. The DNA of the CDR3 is TGTGCCAGCAGCACCTCTAGCGGGAGCGGAAGCTCCTACGAGCAGTACTTC. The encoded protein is CASSTSSGSGSSYEQYF.

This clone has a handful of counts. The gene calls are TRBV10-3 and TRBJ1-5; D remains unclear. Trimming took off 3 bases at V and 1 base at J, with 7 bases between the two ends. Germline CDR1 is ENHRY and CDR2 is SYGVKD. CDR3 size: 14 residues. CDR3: CAISDGQSNQPQHF. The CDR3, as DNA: TGTGCCATCAGTGATGGGCAGAGCAATCAGCCCCAGCATTTT.

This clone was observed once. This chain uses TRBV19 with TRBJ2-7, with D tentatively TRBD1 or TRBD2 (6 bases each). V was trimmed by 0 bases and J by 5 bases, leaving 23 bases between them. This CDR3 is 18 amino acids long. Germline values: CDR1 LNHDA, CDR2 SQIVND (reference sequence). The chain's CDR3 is CASSIDQGLSGRRDEQYF. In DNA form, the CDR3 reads TGTGCCAGTAGTATAGATCAGGGGTTGAGCGGACGGAGGGACGAGCAGTACTTC.

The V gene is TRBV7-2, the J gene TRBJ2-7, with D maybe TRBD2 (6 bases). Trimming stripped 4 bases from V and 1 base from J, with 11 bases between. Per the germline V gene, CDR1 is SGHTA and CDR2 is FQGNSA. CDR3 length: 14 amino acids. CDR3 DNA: TGTGCCAGCAGCTACGGGGGAGATTCCTACGAGCAGTACTTC. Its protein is CASSYGGDSYEQYF.

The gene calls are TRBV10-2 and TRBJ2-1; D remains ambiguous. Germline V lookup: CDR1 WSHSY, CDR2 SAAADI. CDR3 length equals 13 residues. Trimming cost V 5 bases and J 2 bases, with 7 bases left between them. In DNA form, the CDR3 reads TGCGCCAGCAGTCCATTCCCCTACAATGAGCAGTTCTTC. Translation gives CASSPFPYNEQFF.

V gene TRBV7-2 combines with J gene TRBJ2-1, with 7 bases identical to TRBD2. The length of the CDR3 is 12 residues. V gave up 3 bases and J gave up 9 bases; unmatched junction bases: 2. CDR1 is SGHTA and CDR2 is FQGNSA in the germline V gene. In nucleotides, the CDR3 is TGTGCCAGCAGCTTGGCGGGAGTTGAGCAGTTCTTC. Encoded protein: CASSLAGVEQFF.

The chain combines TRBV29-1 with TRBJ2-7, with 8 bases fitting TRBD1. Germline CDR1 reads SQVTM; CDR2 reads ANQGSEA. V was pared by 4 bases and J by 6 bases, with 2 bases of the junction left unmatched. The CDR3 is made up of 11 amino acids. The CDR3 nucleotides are TGCAGCGTTGGACAGGGGAGCGAGCAGTACTTC. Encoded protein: CSVGQGSEQYF.

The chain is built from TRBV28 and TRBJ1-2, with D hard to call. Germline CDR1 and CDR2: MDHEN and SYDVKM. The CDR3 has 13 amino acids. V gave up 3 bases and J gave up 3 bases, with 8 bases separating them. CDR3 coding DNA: TGTGCCAGCAGTTTCACGGACGACTATGGCTACACCTTC. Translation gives CASSFTDDYGYTF.

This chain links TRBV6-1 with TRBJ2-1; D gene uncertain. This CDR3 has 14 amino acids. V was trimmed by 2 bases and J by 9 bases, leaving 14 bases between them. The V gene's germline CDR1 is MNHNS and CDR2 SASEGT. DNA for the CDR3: TGTGCCAGCAGTGAATCCCCGGCCTCAGGTGAGCAGTTCTTC. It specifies CASSESPASGEQFF.

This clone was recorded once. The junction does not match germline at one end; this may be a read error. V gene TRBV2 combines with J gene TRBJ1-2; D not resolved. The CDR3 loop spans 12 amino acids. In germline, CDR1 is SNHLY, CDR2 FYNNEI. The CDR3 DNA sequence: TGTGCCAGCAGAGAAGACCGCAGTGGCTACACCTTC. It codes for CASREDRSGYTF.